This T cell receptor beta chain comes out of a study of blood T cell repertoires in COVID-19. The CDR3 spans 15 residues. V was trimmed by 3 bases and J by 0 bases, leaving 8 bases between them. Germline CDR1 reads WSHSY; CDR2 reads SAAADI. Generated by immunoSEQ multiplex PCR, the TCRdb table keeps only in-frame clones and is missing some. Of 260,000 or so clones listed, about four fifths are singletons. V is TRBV10-2 and J is TRBJ1-4, with D unresolved. The specimen sequenced was peripheral blood. This TCR was sampled from an elderly woman with COVID-19, enrolled during active disease. The CDR3 region is CASSETVTTNEKLFF. DNA of the CDR3: TGCGCCAGCAGTGAAACTGTCACAACTAATGAAAAACTGTTTTTT.